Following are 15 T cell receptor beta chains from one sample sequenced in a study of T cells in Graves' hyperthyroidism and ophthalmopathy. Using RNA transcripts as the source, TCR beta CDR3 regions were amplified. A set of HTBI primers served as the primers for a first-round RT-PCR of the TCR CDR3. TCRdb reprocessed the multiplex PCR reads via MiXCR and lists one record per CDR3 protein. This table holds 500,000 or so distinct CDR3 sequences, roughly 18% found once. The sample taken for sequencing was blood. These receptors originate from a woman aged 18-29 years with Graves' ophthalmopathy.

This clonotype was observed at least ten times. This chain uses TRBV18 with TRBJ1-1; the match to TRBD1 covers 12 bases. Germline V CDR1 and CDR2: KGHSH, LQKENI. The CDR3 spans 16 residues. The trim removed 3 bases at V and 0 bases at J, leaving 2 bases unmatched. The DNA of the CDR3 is TGTGCCAGCTCACCGGGGACAGGGGGCCTGAACACTGAAGCTTTCTTT. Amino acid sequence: CASSPGTGGLNTEAFF.

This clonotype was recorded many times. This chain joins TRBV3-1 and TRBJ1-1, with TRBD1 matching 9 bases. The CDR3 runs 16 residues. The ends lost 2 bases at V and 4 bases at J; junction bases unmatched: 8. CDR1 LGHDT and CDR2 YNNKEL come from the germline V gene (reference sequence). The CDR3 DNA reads TGTGCCAGCAGCCAACGACAGGGGGGTCACGGCACTGAAGCTTTCTTT. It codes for CASSQRQGGHGTEAFF. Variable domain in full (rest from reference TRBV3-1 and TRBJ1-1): DTAVSQTPKYLVTQMGNDKSIKCEQNLGHDTMYWYKQDSKKFLKIMFSYNNKELIINETVPNRFSPKSPDKAHLNLHINSLELGDSAVYFCASSQRQGGHGTEAFFGQGTRLTVV.

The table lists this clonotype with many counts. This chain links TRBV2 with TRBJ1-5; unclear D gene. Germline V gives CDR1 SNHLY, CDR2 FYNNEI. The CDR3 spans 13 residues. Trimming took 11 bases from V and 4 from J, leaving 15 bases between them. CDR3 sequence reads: CASTFEVNQPQHF. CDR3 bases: TGTGCCTCGACTTTTGAAGTTAATCAGCCCCAGCATTTT.

CDR3 DNA sequence: TGCAGTGCCCCGGAGTACCAAGAGACCCAGTACTTC. Its translation is CSAPEYQETQYF. The chain employs TRBV20-1 and TRBJ2-5; D ambiguous. V lost 6 bases and J lost 0, with 8 bases in between. The CDR3 contains 12 residues. CDR1 and CDR2 from the germline V gene are DFQATT and SNEGSKA (reference sequence).

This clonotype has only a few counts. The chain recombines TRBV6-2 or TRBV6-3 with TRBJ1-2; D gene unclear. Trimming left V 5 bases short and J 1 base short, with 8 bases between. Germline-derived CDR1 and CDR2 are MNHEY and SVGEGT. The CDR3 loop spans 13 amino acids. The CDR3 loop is CASSVHINYGYTF. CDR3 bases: TGTGCCAGCAGTGTCCACATTAACTATGGCTACACCTTC.

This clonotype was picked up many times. CDR3 nucleotides: TGCGCCAGCAGCCAGCTCACAGGGGTCGGCTACACCTTC. It translates to CASSQLTGVGYTF. The V call is TRBV4-1, the J call TRBJ1-2; TRBD1 agrees at 7 bases. Germline V gene data show CDR1 as MGHRA and CDR2 as YSYEKL. The CDR3 spans 13 residues. The J segment lost 8 bases and the V segment lost 3 bases, leaving 6 bases of the junction unmatched.

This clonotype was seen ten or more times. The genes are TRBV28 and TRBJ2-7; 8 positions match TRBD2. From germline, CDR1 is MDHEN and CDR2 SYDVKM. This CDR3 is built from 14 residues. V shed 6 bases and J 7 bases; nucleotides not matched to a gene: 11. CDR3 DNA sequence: TGTGCCAGCAGCGTAGCGGGGTTAGGTCGGGAGCAGTACTTC. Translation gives CASSVAGLGREQYF.

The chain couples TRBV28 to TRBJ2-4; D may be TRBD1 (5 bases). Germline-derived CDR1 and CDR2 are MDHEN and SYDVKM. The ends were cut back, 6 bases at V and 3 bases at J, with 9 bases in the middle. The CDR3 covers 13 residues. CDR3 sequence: CASRARGKNIQYF. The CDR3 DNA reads TGTGCCAGCAGAGCTAGGGGCAAAAACATTCAGTACTTC.

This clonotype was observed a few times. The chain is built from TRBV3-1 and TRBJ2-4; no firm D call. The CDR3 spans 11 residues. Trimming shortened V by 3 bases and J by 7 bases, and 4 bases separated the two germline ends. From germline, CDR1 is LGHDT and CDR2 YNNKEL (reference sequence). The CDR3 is CASSQLNIQYF. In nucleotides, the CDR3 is TGTGCCAGCAGCCAGCTTAACATTCAGTACTTC.

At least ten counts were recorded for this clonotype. The CDR3: CASRETGSRNEQFF. CDR3 nucleotide sequence: TGTGCCAGCAGGGAAACAGGGAGTAGGAATGAGCAGTTCTTC. The rearrangement uses TRBV28 and TRBJ2-1, with a tentative D call TRBD1 (6 bases). This CDR3 spans 14 amino acids. Germline CDR1 reads MDHEN; CDR2 reads SYDVKM. Trimming pared 6 bases from V and 7 bases from J, leaving 16 bases between.

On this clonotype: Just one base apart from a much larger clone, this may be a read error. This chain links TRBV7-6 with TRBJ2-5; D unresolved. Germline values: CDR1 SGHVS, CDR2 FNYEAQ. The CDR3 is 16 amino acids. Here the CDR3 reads CASSLPTLLYQGTQYF. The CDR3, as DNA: TGTGCCAGCAGCTTACCGACCCTCTTGTACCAAGGGACCCAGTACTTC.

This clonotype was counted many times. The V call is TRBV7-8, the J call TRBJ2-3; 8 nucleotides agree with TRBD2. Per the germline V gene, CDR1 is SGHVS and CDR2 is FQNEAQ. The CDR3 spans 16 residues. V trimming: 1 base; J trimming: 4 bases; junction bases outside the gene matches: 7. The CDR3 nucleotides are TGTGCCAGCAGCTTAGGATCGGGGGGGCGATCAGATACGCAGTATTTT. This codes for CASSLGSGGRSDTQYF.

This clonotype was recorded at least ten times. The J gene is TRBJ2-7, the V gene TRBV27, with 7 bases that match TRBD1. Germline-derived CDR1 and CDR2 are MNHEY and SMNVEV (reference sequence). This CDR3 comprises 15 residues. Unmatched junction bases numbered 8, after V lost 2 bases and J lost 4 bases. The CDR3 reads CASSLNRGFEYEQYF. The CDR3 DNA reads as TGTGCCAGCAGTTTAAACAGGGGCTTTGAGTACGAGCAGTACTTC.

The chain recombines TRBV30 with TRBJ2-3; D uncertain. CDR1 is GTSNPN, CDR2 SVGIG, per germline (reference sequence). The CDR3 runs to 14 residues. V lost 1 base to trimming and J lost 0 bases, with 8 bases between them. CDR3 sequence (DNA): TGTGCCTGGAGTGGGAGAACTAGCACAGATACGCAGTATTTT. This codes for CAWSGRTSTDTQYF.

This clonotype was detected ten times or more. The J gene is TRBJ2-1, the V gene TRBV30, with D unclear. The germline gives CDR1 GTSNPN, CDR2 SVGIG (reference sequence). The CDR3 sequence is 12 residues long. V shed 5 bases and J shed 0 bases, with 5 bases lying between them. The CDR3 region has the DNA TGTGCCTGGGGTCCCTCCTACAATGAGCAGTTCTTC. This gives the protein CAWGPSYNEQFF.